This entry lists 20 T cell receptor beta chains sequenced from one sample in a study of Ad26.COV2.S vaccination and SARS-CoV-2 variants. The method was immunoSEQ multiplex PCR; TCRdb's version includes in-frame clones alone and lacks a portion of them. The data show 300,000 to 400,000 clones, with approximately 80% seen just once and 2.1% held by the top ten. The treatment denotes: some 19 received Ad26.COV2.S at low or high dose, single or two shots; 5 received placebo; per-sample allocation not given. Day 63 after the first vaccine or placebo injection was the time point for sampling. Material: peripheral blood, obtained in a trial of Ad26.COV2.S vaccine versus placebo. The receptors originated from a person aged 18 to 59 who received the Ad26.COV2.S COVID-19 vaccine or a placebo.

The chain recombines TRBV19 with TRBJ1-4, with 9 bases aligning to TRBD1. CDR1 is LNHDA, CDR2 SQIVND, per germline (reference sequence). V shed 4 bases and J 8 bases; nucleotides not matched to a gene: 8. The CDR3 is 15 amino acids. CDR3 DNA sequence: TGTGCCAGTAGTACCAGGGACAGGGAGGCGGAAAAACTGTTTTTT. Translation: CASSTRDREAEKLFF.

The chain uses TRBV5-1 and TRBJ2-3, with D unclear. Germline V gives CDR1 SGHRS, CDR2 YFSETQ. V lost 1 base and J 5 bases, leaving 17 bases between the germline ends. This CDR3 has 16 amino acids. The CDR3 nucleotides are TGCGCCAGCAGCTTGCGGTCGGCAGGTACTCAAGATACGCAGTATTTT. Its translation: CASSLRSAGTQDTQYF.

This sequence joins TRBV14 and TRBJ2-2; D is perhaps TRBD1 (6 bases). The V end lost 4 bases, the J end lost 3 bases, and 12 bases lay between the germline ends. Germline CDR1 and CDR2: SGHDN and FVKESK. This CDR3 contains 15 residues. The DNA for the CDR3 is TGTGCCAGCAGCCTCTGGACAGCAGACACCGGGGAGCTGTTTTTT. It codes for CASSLWTADTGELFF.

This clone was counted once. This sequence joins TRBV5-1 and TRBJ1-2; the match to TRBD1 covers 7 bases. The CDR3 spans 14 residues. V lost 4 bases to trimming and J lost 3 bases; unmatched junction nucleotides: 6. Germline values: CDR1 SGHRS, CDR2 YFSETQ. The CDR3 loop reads CASSTDRVYYGYTF. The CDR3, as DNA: TGCGCCAGCAGCACTGACAGGGTATACTATGGCTACACCTTC.

The CDR3 DNA reads as TGCGCCAGCAGCTTTACTCCAGGCATCCAAGAGACCCAGTACTTC. It translates to CASSFTPGIQETQYF. This sequence joins TRBV5-1 and TRBJ2-5; D remains ambiguous. The germline gives CDR1 SGHRS, CDR2 YFSETQ. The V gene lost 2 bases and the J gene lost 1 base, with 12 bases spanning the gap. The CDR3 has 15 residues.

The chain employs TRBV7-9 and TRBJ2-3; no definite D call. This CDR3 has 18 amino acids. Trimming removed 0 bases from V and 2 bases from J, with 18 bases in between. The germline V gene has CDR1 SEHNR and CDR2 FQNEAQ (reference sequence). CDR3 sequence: CASSLAPTDLFYTDTQYF. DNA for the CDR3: TGTGCCAGCAGCTTAGCCCCCACCGACCTTTTCTACACAGATACGCAGTATTTT.

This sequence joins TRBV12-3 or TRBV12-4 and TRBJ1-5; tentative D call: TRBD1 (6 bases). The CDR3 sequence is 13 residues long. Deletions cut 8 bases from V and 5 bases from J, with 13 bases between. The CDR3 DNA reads TGTGCCAGCGCCTACAGGGAGGATCAGCCCCAGCATTTT. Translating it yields CASAYREDQPQHF.

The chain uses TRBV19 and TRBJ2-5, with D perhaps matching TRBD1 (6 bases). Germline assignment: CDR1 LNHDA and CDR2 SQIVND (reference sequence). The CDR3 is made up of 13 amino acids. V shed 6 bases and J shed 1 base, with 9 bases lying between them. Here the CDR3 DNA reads TGTGCCAGTAGGGTCAGGGGCCAAGAGACCCAGTACTTC. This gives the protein CASRVRGQETQYF.

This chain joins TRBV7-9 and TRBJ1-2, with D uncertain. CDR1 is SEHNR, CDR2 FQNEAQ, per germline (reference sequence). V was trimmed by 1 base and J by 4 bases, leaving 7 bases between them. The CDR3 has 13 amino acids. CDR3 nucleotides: TGTGCCAGCAGCTTAGGGGAGAGCTATGGCTACACCTTC. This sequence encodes CASSLGESYGYTF.

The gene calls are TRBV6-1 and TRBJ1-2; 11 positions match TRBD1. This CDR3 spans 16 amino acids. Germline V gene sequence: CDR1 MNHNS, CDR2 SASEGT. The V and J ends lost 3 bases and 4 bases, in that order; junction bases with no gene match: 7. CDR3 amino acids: CASSDPRTGGGYGYTF. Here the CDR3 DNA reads TGTGCCAGCAGTGATCCCCGGACAGGGGGCGGCTATGGCTACACCTTC.

The CDR3 here is CASSLQTLWKGQPQHF. The CDR3, as DNA: TGTGCCAGCAGTTTACAAACCCTGTGGAAGGGACAGCCCCAGCATTTT. V gene TRBV28 combines with J gene TRBJ1-5; unclear D gene. CDR1 and CDR2 (germline): MDHEN, SYDVKM. V lost 2 bases, J lost 7 bases, and 18 bases lay in between. This CDR3 is built from 16 residues.

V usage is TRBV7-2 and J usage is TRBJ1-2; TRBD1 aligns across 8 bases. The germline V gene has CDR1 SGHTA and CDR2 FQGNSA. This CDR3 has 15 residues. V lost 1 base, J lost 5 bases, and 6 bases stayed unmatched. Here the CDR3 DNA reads TGTGCCAGCAGCTTAGTCAGGGGGCTAAAGTATGGCTACACCTTC. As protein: CASSLVRGLKYGYTF.

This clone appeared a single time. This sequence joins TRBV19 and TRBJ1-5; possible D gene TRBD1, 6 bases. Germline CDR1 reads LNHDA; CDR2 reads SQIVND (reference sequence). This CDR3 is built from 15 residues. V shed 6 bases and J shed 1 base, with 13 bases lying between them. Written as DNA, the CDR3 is TGTGCCAGTAGCCAGAGCCAGGGGAGCAATCAGCCCCAGCATTTT. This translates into CASSQSQGSNQPQHF. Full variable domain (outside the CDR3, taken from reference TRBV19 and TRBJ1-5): DGGITQSPKYLFRKEGQNVTLSCEQNLNHDAMYWYRQDPGQGLRLIYYSQIVNDFQKGDIAEGYSVSREKKESFPLTVTSAQKNPTAFYLCASSQSQGSNQPQHFGDGTRLSIL.

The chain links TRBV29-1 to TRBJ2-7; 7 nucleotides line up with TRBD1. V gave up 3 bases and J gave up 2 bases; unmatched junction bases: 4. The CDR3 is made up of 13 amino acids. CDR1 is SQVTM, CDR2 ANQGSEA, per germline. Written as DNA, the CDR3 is TGCAGCGTTGATACAGGGGACACCTACGAGCAGTACTTC. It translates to CSVDTGDTYEQYF.

Here the CDR3 reads CASSLSAGVQPQHF. CDR3 sequence (DNA): TGTGCCAGCAGTTTATCGGCCGGGGTTCAGCCCCAGCATTTT. The V call is TRBV28, the J call TRBJ1-5; no clear D. From germline, CDR1 is MDHEN and CDR2 SYDVKM. CDR3 length: 14 residues. Deletions cut 1 base from V and 6 bases from J, with 10 bases between.

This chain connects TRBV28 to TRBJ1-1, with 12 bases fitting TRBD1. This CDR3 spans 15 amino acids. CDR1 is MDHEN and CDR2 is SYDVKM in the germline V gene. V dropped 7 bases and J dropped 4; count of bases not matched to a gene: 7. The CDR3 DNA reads TGTGCCAGCACCGGGACAGGGGGCTCGGGCACTGAAGCTTTCTTT. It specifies CASTGTGGSGTEAFF.

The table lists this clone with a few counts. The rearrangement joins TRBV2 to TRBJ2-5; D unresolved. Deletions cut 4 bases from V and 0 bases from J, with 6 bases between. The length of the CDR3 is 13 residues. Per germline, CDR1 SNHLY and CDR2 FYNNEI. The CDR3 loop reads CASSGNNQETQYF. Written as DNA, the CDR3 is TGTGCCAGCAGTGGAAACAACCAAGAGACCCAGTACTTC.

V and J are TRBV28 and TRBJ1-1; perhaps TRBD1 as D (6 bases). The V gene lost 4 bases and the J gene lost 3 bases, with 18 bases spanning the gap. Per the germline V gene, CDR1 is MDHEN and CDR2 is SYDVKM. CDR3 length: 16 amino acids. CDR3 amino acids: CASSSLGRGPDTEAFF. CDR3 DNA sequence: TGTGCCAGCAGTTCACTAGGGCGGGGGCCAGACACTGAAGCTTTCTTT.

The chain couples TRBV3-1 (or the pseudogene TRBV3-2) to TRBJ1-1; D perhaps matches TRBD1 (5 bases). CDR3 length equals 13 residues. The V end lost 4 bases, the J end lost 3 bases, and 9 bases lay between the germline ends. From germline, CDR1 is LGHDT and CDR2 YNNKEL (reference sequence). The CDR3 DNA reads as TGTGCCAGCAGCCTAGACAGATACACTGAAGCTTTCTTT. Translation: CASSLDRYTEAFF.

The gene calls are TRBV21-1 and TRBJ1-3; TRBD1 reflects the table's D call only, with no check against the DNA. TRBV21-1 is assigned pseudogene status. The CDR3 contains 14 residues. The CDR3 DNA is TGTGCCAGCAGCCTGACAGGGGGCAGGGACACCATATATTTT. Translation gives CASSLTGGRDTIYF.